This TCR beta chain was identified in a study of cytomegalovirus exposure and HLA in healthy donors. In the PCR, 60 Vbeta and 13 Jbeta primers were used. The data were produced by immunoSEQ multiplex PCR, yet TCRdb's version contains in-frame clones alone and is incomplete. Here the sample spans approximately 80,000 clones, approximately 74% being singletons. The CDR3 runs to 14 residues. CDR1 is SGHVS and CDR2 is FNYEAQ in the germline V gene. Trimming pared 5 bases from V and 2 bases from J, leaving 12 bases between. Sequenced input: PBMCs. The receptor was derived from a man aged 25-45 years in good health and CMV-seropositive. The chain carries TRBV7-6 and TRBJ1-1; perhaps TRBD1 as D (5 bases). In nucleotides, the CDR3 is TGTGCCAGCAGCCCCTCCACAGGTAACACTGAAGCTTTCTTT. It yields the protein CASSPSTGNTEAFF.